This T cell receptor (beta chain) was documented in a study of T cell responses to AZD1222 COVID-19 vaccine. Study-wide results and caveats: Clonal diversity was possibly underestimated, and white British individuals and females predominated among donors. Elevations in Spike-specific TCR breadth and depth followed administration of two AZD1222 doses. Baseline testing showed seropositivity in only a handful of AZD1222 recipients.

Worth noting for this clone: Its antigen is currently unknown.

Only in-frame clones appear in the TCRdb table, and some are missing; sequencing was by immunoSEQ multiplex PCR. The sample has about 120,000 clones, roughly 88% seen once; the top ten hold 3% to 4%. CDR1 is MRHNA, CDR2 SNTAGT, per germline. Trimming removed 0 bases at V and 7 bases at J, with 9 bases between. The CDR3 length is 13 residues. Sample: peripheral blood, taken on day 0 of AZD1222 vaccination. The source is an adult in good health. This chain uses TRBV6-4 with TRBJ1-2; the D is unclear. In DNA form, the CDR3 reads TGTGCCAGCAGTGACTCGAGTTACGGTGGCTACACCTTC. This codes for CASSDSSYGGYTF.